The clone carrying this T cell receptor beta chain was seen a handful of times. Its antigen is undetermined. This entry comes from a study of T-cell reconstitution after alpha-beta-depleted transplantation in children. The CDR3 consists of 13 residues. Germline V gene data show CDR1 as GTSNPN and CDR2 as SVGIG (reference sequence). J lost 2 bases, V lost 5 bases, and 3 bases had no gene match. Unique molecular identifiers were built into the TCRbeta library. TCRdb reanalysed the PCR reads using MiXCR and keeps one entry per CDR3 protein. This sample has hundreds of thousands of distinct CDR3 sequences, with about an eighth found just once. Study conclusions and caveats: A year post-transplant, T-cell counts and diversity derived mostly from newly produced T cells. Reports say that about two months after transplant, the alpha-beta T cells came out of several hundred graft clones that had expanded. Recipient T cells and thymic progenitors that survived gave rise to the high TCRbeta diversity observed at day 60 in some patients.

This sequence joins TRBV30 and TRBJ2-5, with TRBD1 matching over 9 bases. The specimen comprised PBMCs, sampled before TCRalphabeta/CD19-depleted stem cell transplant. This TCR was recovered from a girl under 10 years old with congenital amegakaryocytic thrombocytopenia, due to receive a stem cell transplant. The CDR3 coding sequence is TGTGCCTGGGGACAGGGGTCACAAGAGACCCAGTACTTC. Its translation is CAWGQGSQETQYF.